This T cell receptor (beta chain) was obtained from a study of blood T cell repertoires in COVID-19. Method: immunoSEQ multiplex PCR; TCRdb's copy keeps in-frame clones and lacks some. The table includes over 150,000 clones, approximately 88% detected once. Germline V lookup: CDR1 MNHEY, CDR2 SVGEGT. The CDR3 length is 16 residues. V gave up 6 bases and J gave up 9 bases; unmatched junction bases: 17. Input material: peripheral blood. This TCR was sampled from a woman in her sixties or seventies with acute or convalescent COVID-19. The rearrangement joins TRBV6-2 or TRBV6-3 to TRBJ1-5; TRBD1 agrees at 7 bases. CDR3 region: CASSPPGQITGAPQHF. As DNA, the CDR3 is TGTGCCAGCAGCCCACCGGGACAGATAACTGGCGCGCCCCAGCATTTT.